These 27 T cell receptor beta chains were all obtained from the same sample, sequenced in a study of T cell changes during pregnancy in multiple sclerosis. Measured with immunoSEQ multiplex PCR; TCRdb has only the in-frame clones, and not every one. Of roughly 63,000 clones listed, about 92% are singletons. The input for sequencing was CD8+ T cells from peripheral blood mononuclear cells, taken in the second trimester of pregnancy. Receptors originate from a female donor with multiple sclerosis, enrolled in a pregnancy study.

This rearrangement joins TRBV6-1 to TRBJ1-2; 11 bases are shared with TRBD1. The trim removed 5 bases at V and 6 bases at J, leaving 8 bases unmatched. CDR3 length equals 15 residues. Germline CDR1 reads MNHNS; CDR2 reads SASEGT. Written as DNA, the CDR3 is TGTGCCAGCAGTCCGATCGGGACAGGGGGAAATGGCTACACCTTC. Protein: CASSPIGTGGNGYTF.

J is TRBJ1-5 and V is TRBV7-8, with D perhaps TRBD1 (5 bases). The CDR3 extends over 16 amino acids. CDR1 SGHVS and CDR2 FQNEAQ come from the germline V gene. The ends were cut back, 3 bases at V and 1 base at J, with 13 bases in the middle. The CDR3 here is CASSFSPGISNQPQHF. CDR3 DNA: TGTGCCAGCAGCTTTTCCCCAGGGATAAGCAATCAGCCCCAGCATTTT.

The chain carries TRBV5-4 and TRBJ1-1; D call uncertain. Trimming stripped 2 bases from V and 5 bases from J, with 13 bases between. CDR3 length equals 14 residues. CDR1 SGHNT and CDR2 YYREEE come from the germline V gene (reference sequence). CDR3 DNA: TGTGCCAGCAGCTTCCCCACGGGAGAAACTGAAGCTTTCTTT. Protein product: CASSFPTGETEAFF.

The gene calls are TRBV19 and TRBJ2-1; 11 nucleotides align to TRBD2. The ends lost 3 bases at V and 7 bases at J; junction bases unmatched: 2. The germline V gene has CDR1 LNHDA and CDR2 SQIVND (reference sequence). The CDR3 is 14 residues long. The chain's CDR3 is CASSMWTSGNEQFF. For the CDR3, the DNA is TGTGCCAGTAGTATGTGGACTAGCGGGAATGAGCAGTTCTTC.

This clone was seen once. The chain couples TRBV19 to TRBJ2-1; no clear D. There are 13 residues in the CDR3. V was clipped by 0 bases and J by 2 bases, with 2 bases between them. In germline, CDR1 is LNHDA, CDR2 SQIVND (reference sequence). CDR3: CASSIDTYNEQFF. In DNA, the CDR3 is TGTGCCAGTAGTATAGATACCTACAATGAGCAGTTCTTC.

This clone has a single count. This sequence joins TRBV4-2 and TRBJ2-1, with 7 bases lining up with TRBD2. V was clipped by 4 bases and J by 8 bases; unmatched bases: 11. This CDR3 contains 15 residues. The V gene's germline CDR1 is LGHNA and CDR2 YNFKEQ. CDR3 DNA sequence: TGTGCCAGCAGCCTGACTAGCCTCTCTGGGGATGAGCAGTTCTTC. Amino acid sequence: CASSLTSLSGDEQFF.

The V and J genes are TRBV29-1 and TRBJ2-2; 8 bases agree with TRBD1. This CDR3 spans 15 amino acids. Unmatched junction bases numbered 4, after V lost 3 bases and J lost 1 base. CDR1 is SQVTM and CDR2 is ANQGSEA in the germline V gene. DNA for the CDR3: TGCAGCGTTGACGCAGGGGGCCTGAACACCGGGGAGCTGTTTTTT. Translating gives CSVDAGGLNTGELFF.

This clone is a singleton in its sample. This rearrangement joins TRBV27 to TRBJ2-7, with 9 nucleotides matching TRBD1. The CDR3 runs 15 residues. The germline V gene has CDR1 MNHEY and CDR2 SMNVEV (reference sequence). V was pared by 2 bases and J by 5 bases, with 7 bases of the junction left unmatched. The CDR3 region is CASSLGPTGGNEQYF. DNA for the CDR3: TGTGCCAGCAGTTTAGGTCCGACAGGGGGAAACGAGCAGTACTTC.

The V gene is TRBV7-9, the J gene TRBJ2-7; D is unclear. This CDR3 region has 13 residues. Trimming removed 5 bases at V and 0 bases at J, with 8 bases between. The germline V gene has CDR1 SEHNR and CDR2 FQNEAQ (reference sequence). CDR3 DNA: TGTGCCAGCAGCGCAGACAACTCCTACGAGCAGTACTTC. Translating gives CASSADNSYEQYF.

The chain uses TRBV27 and TRBJ2-7, with 7 bases aligning to TRBD1. V lost 2 bases, J lost 3 bases, and 13 bases stayed unmatched. The germline CDR1 and CDR2 sequences are MNHEY and SMNVEV (reference sequence). CDR3 length: 17 amino acids. CDR3 amino acids: CASSLKSWPGGFYEQYF. The CDR3 DNA sequence: TGTGCCAGCAGTTTAAAGAGTTGGCCAGGGGGATTCTACGAGCAGTACTTC.

This clone was seen only a few times. The chain links TRBV6-6 to TRBJ1-2, with 8 bases aligning to TRBD1. From germline, CDR1 is MNHNY and CDR2 SVGAGI (reference sequence). V lost 2 bases to trimming and J lost 0 bases; unmatched junction nucleotides: 5. The CDR3 totals 16 residues. CDR3 in DNA: TGTGCCAGCAGTTACAAGACAGGGGAAGCTAACTATGGCTACACCTTC. Protein: CASSYKTGEANYGYTF.

As DNA, the CDR3 is TGCGCCAGCAGCCCTTCGGGACAGCTGTATGGCTACACCTTC. This gives the protein CASSPSGQLYGYTF. The chain couples TRBV4-1 to TRBJ1-2, with 7 bases matching TRBD1. The CDR3 runs to 14 residues. The ends lost 4 bases at V and 5 bases at J; junction bases unmatched: 7. Per the germline V gene, CDR1 is MGHRA and CDR2 is YSYEKL.

V and J are TRBV12-5 and TRBJ1-2; TRBD1 might be the D (6 bases). With 6 bases removed from V and 3 bases from J, the gap between germline ends came to 11 bases. CDR1 is LGHNT and CDR2 is FRNRAP in the germline V gene. CDR3 size: 13 residues. The CDR3 spells CASGKGQYYGYTF. DNA of the CDR3: TGTGCTAGTGGCAAAGGACAGTACTATGGCTACACCTTC.

V and J are TRBV9 and TRBJ2-5; a possible D gene is TRBD2 (7 bases). Germline V gene data show CDR1 as SGDLS and CDR2 as YYNGEE. The CDR3 consists of 15 residues. V shed 3 bases and J shed 4 bases, with 16 bases lying between them. CDR3 loop: CASSASGGWGETQYF. The CDR3 nucleotides are TGTGCCAGCAGCGCCTCGGGGGGCTGGGGAGAGACCCAGTACTTC. The whole variable domain, filled in from reference TRBV9 and TRBJ2-5, reads DSGVTQTPKHLITATGQRVTLRCSPRSGDLSVYWYQQSLDQGLQFLIQYYNGEERAKGNILERFSAQQFPDLHSELNLSSLELGDSALYFCASSASGGWGETQYFGPGTRLLVL.

The V and J genes are TRBV28 and TRBJ1-1; D is unresolved. The CDR3 has 11 residues. Trimming shortened V by 4 bases and J by 7 bases, and 7 bases separated the two germline ends. CDR1 and CDR2 from the germline V gene are MDHEN and SYDVKM. The DNA of the CDR3 is TGTGCCAGCAGTTCCCCCAATGAAGCTTTCTTT. Protein sequence: CASSSPNEAFF.

With respect to this clone: One end of the junction is discordant with germline, which a read error may explain. This chain uses TRBV29-1 with TRBJ2-1, with 13 positions matching TRBD2. The CDR3 extends over 17 amino acids. CDR1 is SQVTM, CDR2 ANQGSEA, per germline. The CDR3 loop is CSAEVTGTSGIRNEQFF. The CDR3 nucleotides read TGCAGCGCTGAAGTCACCGGGACTAGCGGGATTCGCAATGAGCAGTTCTTC.

V and J are TRBV5-5 and TRBJ1-1; possible D gene TRBD1, 5 bases. CDR3 length equals 12 residues. Trimming stripped 7 bases from V and 3 bases from J, with 10 bases between. Germline loops: CDR1 SGHKS, CDR2 YYEKEE (reference sequence). The DNA of the CDR3 is TGTGCCAGCGGCCCGGGGGACACTGAAGCTTTCTTT. Translating gives CASGPGDTEAFF.

This chain connects TRBV9 to TRBJ2-2; weak D call: TRBD1 (6 bases). Germline-derived CDR1 and CDR2 are SGDLS and YYNGEE. This CDR3 has 16 residues. Trimming removed 0 bases from V and 4 bases from J, with 13 bases in between. CDR3 DNA sequence: TGTGCCAGCAGCGTAGCTACGTGGGGGCCCACCGGGGAGCTGTTTTTT. It encodes CASSVATWGPTGELFF.

The chain employs TRBV7-2 and TRBJ2-7; weak D call: TRBD2 (6 bases). This CDR3 is 19 amino acids long. CDR1 and CDR2 from the germline V gene are SGHTA and FQGNSA. V was trimmed by 5 bases and J by 2 bases, leaving 28 bases between them. This chain's CDR3 is CASSPPSGLPKETPYEQYF. In DNA, the CDR3 is TGTGCCAGCAGCCCTCCATCGGGACTGCCAAAAGAAACTCCCTACGAGCAGTACTTC.

The CDR3 reads CASSWGAGGGNEQFF. Written as DNA, the CDR3 is TGTGCCAGCAGTTGGGGAGCGGGGGGCGGCAATGAGCAGTTCTTC. The rearrangement joins TRBV5-4 to TRBJ2-1; 9 bases are a match to TRBD2. Germline CDR1 is SGHNT and CDR2 is YYREEE (reference sequence). The CDR3 covers 15 residues. With V trimmed by 5 bases and J by 6 bases, 9 bases remained unmatched. Full variable domain (outside the CDR3, taken from reference TRBV5-4 and TRBJ2-1): ETGVTQSPTHLIKTRGQQVTLRCSSQSGHNTVSWYQQALGQGPQFIFQYYREEENGRGNFPPRFSGLQFPNYSSELNVNALELDDSALYLCASSWGAGGGNEQFFGPGTRLTVL.

The V gene is TRBV11-2, the J gene TRBJ2-2; TRBD2 matches 12 bases. This CDR3 comprises 16 residues. Germline assignment: CDR1 SGHAT and CDR2 FQNNGV. V shed 7 bases, J shed 4 bases, and the junction held 7 bases outside the gene matches. The CDR3 reads CASNGLAGYATGELFF. In nucleotides, the CDR3 is TGTGCCAGCAACGGACTAGCGGGGTACGCCACCGGGGAGCTGTTTTTT.

This chain links TRBV9 with TRBJ2-1; D unclear. Trimming removed 4 bases at V and 7 bases at J, with 9 bases between. Germline assignment: CDR1 SGDLS and CDR2 YYNGEE. CDR3 size: 12 residues. CDR3 sequence reads: CASSPVLNEQFF. CDR3 sequence (DNA): TGTGCCAGCAGCCCGGTCCTGAATGAGCAGTTCTTC.

Only one count was recorded for this clone. The J gene is TRBJ2-6, the V gene TRBV4-3; a weak D match, TRBD2 (5 bases). The CDR3 spans 19 residues. The V end lost 0 bases, the J end lost 0 bases, and 15 bases lay between the germline ends. Germline CDR1 and CDR2: LGHNA and YSLEER. The CDR3, as DNA: TGCGCCAGCAGCCAAGAACCCCACGGACTCCACTCTGGGGCCAACGTCCTGACTTTC. Protein sequence: CASSQEPHGLHSGANVLTF.

The chain has TRBV10-3 and TRBJ2-7; possibly TRBD2 for D (6 bases). Germline V lookup: CDR1 ENHRY, CDR2 SYGVKD. The CDR3 runs to 14 residues. The ends were cut back, 0 bases at V and 3 bases at J, with 9 bases in the middle. The CDR3 nucleotides read TGTGCCATCAGTGAGTCGCTAGCGAACTACGAGCAGTACTTC. Its protein product is CAISESLANYEQYF.

The chain combines TRBV9 with TRBJ2-3, with 8 bases that match TRBD2. Germline V gives CDR1 SGDLS, CDR2 YYNGEE. Trimming removed 0 bases from V and 4 bases from J; junction bases left unmatched: 4. The length of the CDR3 is 15 residues. As DNA, the CDR3 is TGTGCCAGCAGCGTAGCGGGGGGGCCGCCAGATACGCAGTATTTT. Its protein product is CASSVAGGPPDTQYF.

This chain joins TRBV10-2 and TRBJ2-7, with TRBD2 matching over 10 bases. The CDR3 extends over 13 amino acids. J was trimmed by 3 bases and V by 7 bases; bases with no gene match: 3. The germline V gene has CDR1 WSHSY and CDR2 SAAADI. The CDR3 spells CASKGLAYYEQYF. The CDR3 coding sequence is TGCGCCAGCAAGGGACTAGCGTACTACGAGCAGTACTTC.

This chain connects TRBV2 to TRBJ2-3; no clear D. Trimming cost V 11 bases and J 3 bases, with 18 bases left between them. Germline V CDR1 and CDR2: SNHLY, FYNNEI. The CDR3 length is 14 residues. CDR3 loop: CARTQVKTTDTQYF. The CDR3 DNA is TGTGCCCGAACCCAGGTCAAAACAACAGATACGCAGTATTTT.